These T cell receptor beta chains were read from a single sample in a study of identical twins. Via MiXCR, TCRdb re-called the 5' RACE reads, giving one row per CDR3 protein. Here the sample spans approximately 350,000 distinct CDR3 sequences, more than 9% being singletons. This same sample was also part of a study on yellow fever vaccine responses in identical twins.

Sequencing was performed on CD8+ T cells sorted from blood. All receptors come from a woman in her late teens or twenties in good health. Both conserved end residues are part of each CDR3. Fields, in order: V gene, CDR3 length, D gene, clone size, J gene, CDR3 protein, CDR3 DNA. A D gene is named only where the DNA matches it firmly. Clone size appears in some rows only: once, few, many, or a class for an expanded clone.

v_call: TRBV19; cdr3_length: 16; d_call: -; clone_size: -; j_call: TRBJ2-3; cdr3_aa: CASTGTAHTSTDTQYF; cdr3_nt: TGTGCCAGTACGGGGACTGCTCATACTAGCACAGATACGCAGTATTTT
v_call: TRBV13; cdr3_length: 15; d_call: TRBD1; clone_size: few; j_call: TRBJ2-7; cdr3_aa: CASSLEGGASYEQYF; cdr3_nt: TGTGCCAGCAGCTTAGAAGGGGGCGCGAGTTACGAGCAGTACTTC
v_call: TRBV3-1; cdr3_length: 17; d_call: -; clone_size: few; j_call: TRBJ2-2; cdr3_aa: CASSQGSGTLHTGELFF; cdr3_nt: TGTGCCAGCAGCCAAGGGTCCGGGACTTTACACACCGGGGAGCTGTTTTTT
v_call: TRBV11-2; cdr3_length: 13; d_call: -; clone_size: -; j_call: TRBJ2-1; cdr3_aa: CASSLGTGTEQFF; cdr3_nt: TGTGCCAGCAGCTTAGGGACCGGCACTGAGCAGTTCTTC
v_call: TRBV5-1; cdr3_length: 16; d_call: -; clone_size: few; j_call: TRBJ1-6; cdr3_aa: CASSLERGAQSSPLHF; cdr3_nt: TGCGCCAGCAGCTTGGAGAGGGGGGCGCAGAGTTCACCCCTCCACTTT
v_call: TRBV12-3/TRBV12-4; cdr3_length: 12; d_call: TRBD1; clone_size: many; j_call: TRBJ2-1; cdr3_aa: CASSAQGTVRFF; cdr3_nt: TGTGCCAGCAGTGCACAGGGGACGGTGCGGTTCTTC
v_call: TRBV25-1; cdr3_length: 16; d_call: TRBD2; clone_size: many; j_call: TRBJ2-1; cdr3_aa: CASSELAGGLDNEQFF; cdr3_nt: TGTGCCAGCAGTGAATTGGCGGGAGGATTGGACAATGAGCAGTTCTTC
v_call: TRBV3-1; cdr3_length: 15; d_call: -; clone_size: -; j_call: TRBJ2-1; cdr3_aa: CASSLGTGRANEQFF; cdr3_nt: TGTGCCAGCAGCCTCGGGACCGGTAGGGCCAATGAGCAGTTCTTC
v_call: TRBV20-1; cdr3_length: 16; d_call: TRBD2; clone_size: -; j_call: TRBJ2-1; cdr3_aa: CSARDSWGGDYNEQFF; cdr3_nt: TGCAGTGCTAGAGATTCTTGGGGGGGGGACTACAATGAGCAGTTCTTC
v_call: TRBV20-1; cdr3_length: 16; d_call: TRBD2; clone_size: -; j_call: TRBJ2-1; cdr3_aa: CSARAFGGAFSNEQFF; cdr3_nt: TGCAGTGCTAGGGCATTCGGGGGGGCATTTTCCAATGAGCAGTTCTTC
v_call: TRBV20-1; cdr3_length: 16; d_call: -; clone_size: -; j_call: TRBJ2-2; cdr3_aa: CSARDWGGGATGELFF; cdr3_nt: TGCAGTGCTAGAGATTGGGGGGGCGGCGCCACCGGGGAGCTGTTTTTT
v_call: TRBV2; cdr3_length: 19; d_call: TRBD1; clone_size: -; j_call: TRBJ1-1; cdr3_aa: CASRANDRGLHRANTEAFF; cdr3_nt: TGTGCCAGCAGGGCGAACGACAGGGGGCTGCATAGGGCGAACACTGAAGCTTTCTTT
v_call: TRBV5-5; cdr3_length: 15; d_call: TRBD1; clone_size: many; j_call: TRBJ2-7; cdr3_aa: CASNLGQGVSYEQYF; cdr3_nt: TGTGCCAGCAACCTCGGACAGGGTGTATCCTACGAGCAGTACTTC
v_call: TRBV9; cdr3_length: 17; d_call: TRBD1; clone_size: once; j_call: TRBJ2-2; cdr3_aa: CASSVPYRGFDTGELFF; cdr3_nt: TGTGCCAGCAGCGTGCCGTACAGGGGTTTTGACACCGGGGAGCTGTTTTTT
v_call: TRBV7-9; cdr3_length: 13; d_call: -; clone_size: -; j_call: TRBJ2-1; cdr3_aa: CASSFRVYNEQFF; cdr3_nt: TGTGCCAGCAGCTTTAGGGTCTACAATGAGCAGTTCTTC
v_call: TRBV28; cdr3_length: 16; d_call: -; clone_size: -; j_call: TRBJ2-7; cdr3_aa: CASSPLGGGLIYEQYF; cdr3_nt: TGTGCCAGCAGTCCCCTAGGGGGAGGGCTCATATACGAGCAGTACTTC
v_call: TRBV5-6; cdr3_length: 13; d_call: -; clone_size: -; j_call: TRBJ2-7; cdr3_aa: CASTLLQGPEQYF; cdr3_nt: TGTGCCAGCACCCTGCTCCAGGGCCCCGAGCAGTACTTC
v_call: TRBV4-1; cdr3_length: 16; d_call: -; clone_size: -; j_call: TRBJ2-1; cdr3_aa: CASSQEDPQREDEQFF; cdr3_nt: TGCGCCAGCAGCCAAGAAGACCCTCAGAGGGAAGATGAGCAGTTCTTC
v_call: TRBV28; cdr3_length: 15; d_call: TRBD1; clone_size: few; j_call: TRBJ2-2; cdr3_aa: CASKKDRDLPGELFF; cdr3_nt: TGTGCCAGCAAGAAAGACAGGGACCTCCCCGGGGAGCTGTTTTTT
v_call: TRBV7-9; cdr3_length: 13; d_call: -; clone_size: few; j_call: TRBJ2-1; cdr3_aa: CASTRPGGNGQFF; cdr3_nt: TGTGCCAGCACTCGGCCGGGGGGCAATGGGCAGTTCTTC
v_call: TRBV27; cdr3_length: 14; d_call: TRBD1; clone_size: few; j_call: TRBJ1-1; cdr3_aa: CASSVQGANTEAFF; cdr3_nt: TGTGCCAGCAGTGTACAGGGGGCGAACACTGAAGCTTTCTTT
v_call: TRBV6-5; cdr3_length: 13; d_call: -; clone_size: -; j_call: TRBJ2-7; cdr3_aa: CASSYSGSYEQYF; cdr3_nt: TGTGCCAGCAGTTACTCCGGATCCTACGAGCAGTACTTC
v_call: TRBV6-2/TRBV6-3; cdr3_length: 12; d_call: -; clone_size: many; j_call: TRBJ2-5; cdr3_aa: CASSYAEETQYF; cdr3_nt: TGTGCCAGCAGTTACGCGGAAGAGACCCAGTACTTC
v_call: TRBV4-1; cdr3_length: 15; d_call: TRBD2; clone_size: -; j_call: TRBJ2-3; cdr3_aa: CASSGAGGVSDTQYF; cdr3_nt: TGCGCCAGCAGCGGAGCGGGAGGGGTCTCAGATACGCAGTATTTT
v_call: TRBV6-1; cdr3_length: 16; d_call: TRBD2; clone_size: -; j_call: TRBJ2-1; cdr3_aa: CASSQKRGGLIDEQFF; cdr3_nt: TGTGCCAGCAGCCAAAAGCGGGGGGGCCTAATCGATGAGCAGTTCTTC
v_call: TRBV7-2; cdr3_length: 14; d_call: TRBD2; clone_size: -; j_call: TRBJ2-7; cdr3_aa: CASGSGRTSYEQYF; cdr3_nt: TGTGCCAGCGGTTCCGGGAGGACTTCCTACGAGCAGTACTTC
v_call: TRBV28; cdr3_length: 15; d_call: TRBD1; clone_size: -; j_call: TRBJ2-7; cdr3_aa: CASSSPGQGAYEQYF; cdr3_nt: TGTGCCAGCAGTTCCCCGGGACAGGGGGCTTACGAGCAGTACTTC
v_call: TRBV4-1; cdr3_length: 14; d_call: -; clone_size: -; j_call: TRBJ2-1; cdr3_aa: CASSQREFWNEQFF; cdr3_nt: TGCGCCAGCAGCCAAAGGGAGTTTTGGAATGAGCAGTTCTTC
v_call: TRBV7-9; cdr3_length: 15; d_call: TRBD1; clone_size: many; j_call: TRBJ2-1; cdr3_aa: CASSLPGTGRNEQFF; cdr3_nt: TGTGCCAGCAGCTTACCAGGGACAGGGAGGAATGAGCAGTTCTTC
v_call: TRBV27; cdr3_length: 16; d_call: -; clone_size: -; j_call: TRBJ2-7; cdr3_aa: CASSLSSSYVSYEQYF; cdr3_nt: TGTGCCAGCAGTTTATCGAGTAGCTACGTTAGTTACGAGCAGTACTTC
v_call: TRBV4-1; cdr3_length: 13; d_call: -; clone_size: few; j_call: TRBJ2-5; cdr3_aa: CASSQSRGETQYF; cdr3_nt: TGCGCCAGCAGCCAATCAAGGGGAGAGACCCAGTACTTC
v_call: TRBV7-6; cdr3_length: 17; d_call: -; clone_size: -; j_call: TRBJ2-4; cdr3_aa: CASSPNPGVLGKNIQYF; cdr3_nt: TGTGCCAGCAGCCCGAATCCAGGGGTGCTCGGGAAAAACATTCAGTACTTC
v_call: TRBV27; cdr3_length: 11; d_call: -; clone_size: few; j_call: TRBJ2-2; cdr3_aa: CASSSARELFF; cdr3_nt: TGTGCCAGCAGTTCCGCGAGGGAGCTGTTTTTT
v_call: TRBV7-2; cdr3_length: 15; d_call: TRBD2; clone_size: few; j_call: TRBJ2-3; cdr3_aa: CASSVTSGFTDTQYF; cdr3_nt: TGTGCCAGCAGCGTTACTAGCGGCTTCACAGATACGCAGTATTTT
v_call: TRBV2; cdr3_length: 20; d_call: TRBD2; clone_size: few; j_call: TRBJ2-5; cdr3_aa: CASSVLEREVAFVWEETQYF; cdr3_nt: TGTGCCAGCAGTGTACTGGAGCGGGAGGTGGCGTTTGTGTGGGAAGAGACCCAGTACTTC
v_call: TRBV28; cdr3_length: 10; d_call: -; clone_size: few; j_call: TRBJ2-2; cdr3_aa: CASFNGELFF; cdr3_nt: TGTGCCAGCTTTAACGGGGAGCTGTTTTTT
v_call: TRBV7-9; cdr3_length: 14; d_call: TRBD2; clone_size: many; j_call: TRBJ2-1; cdr3_aa: CASSKAGDFHEQFF; cdr3_nt: TGTGCCAGCAGCAAAGCGGGAGATTTTCATGAGCAGTTCTTC
v_call: TRBV3-1; cdr3_length: 15; d_call: TRBD2; clone_size: few; j_call: TRBJ2-1; cdr3_aa: CASSRSGRSYNEQFF; cdr3_nt: TGTGCCAGCAGCCGTAGCGGGAGATCCTACAATGAGCAGTTCTTC
v_call: TRBV27; cdr3_length: 15; d_call: TRBD2; clone_size: -; j_call: TRBJ2-3; cdr3_aa: CASSLYPSGTDTQYF; cdr3_nt: TGTGCCAGCAGTTTATACCCTAGCGGGACAGATACGCAGTATTTT
v_call: TRBV4-2; cdr3_length: 16; d_call: -; clone_size: few; j_call: TRBJ2-7; cdr3_aa: CASSQAPSERSAEQYF; cdr3_nt: TGTGCCAGCAGCCAAGCCCCGTCAGAGAGATCTGCGGAGCAGTACTTC
v_call: TRBV15; cdr3_length: 15; d_call: TRBD2; clone_size: many; j_call: TRBJ2-1; cdr3_aa: CATSTRTSGSNEQFF; cdr3_nt: TGTGCCACCAGCACTAGGACTAGCGGGAGTAATGAGCAGTTCTTC